A selection of T cell receptor beta chains follows, all from one sample in a study of Ad26.COV2.S vaccination and SARS-CoV-2 variants. Repertoires were generated with immunoSEQ multiplex PCR, while TCRdb's copy carries only in-frame clones and drops some. The sample has roughly 400,000 clones; 90% are singletons. Sequencing was performed on peripheral blood, taken in a trial of Ad26.COV2.S vaccine versus placebo. The receptor set was obtained from a person aged 18-60 years who received the Ad26.COV2.S COVID-19 vaccine or a placebo. The CDR3 runs from the conserved cysteine through the conserved F or W. The D gene is left open where the match is weak. Size tells how often a clone was seen (once, few, many) or the class of an expanded clone, and some rows leave it out.

size: .
D: .
V: TRBV12-3/TRBV12-4
J: TRBJ2-3
DNA: TGTGCCAGCAGTTTTACGGCAGATACGCAGTATTTT
CDR3: CASSFTADTQYF

size: .
D: .
V: TRBV7-3
J: TRBJ1-1
DNA: TGTGCCAGCAGCCCTGGTGGGAACACTGAAGCTTTCTTT
CDR3: CASSPGGNTEAFF

size: .
D: .
V: TRBV6-2/TRBV6-3
J: TRBJ2-1
DNA: TGTGCCAGCAGTTCCGGGGGTCTCTCCTACAATGAGCAGTTCTTC
CDR3: CASSSGGLSYNEQFF

size: once
D: TRBD2
V: TRBV30
J: TRBJ2-7
DNA: TGTGCCTGGAGGGTCCCCGGGGAGGGGCGATACGAGCAGTACTTC
CDR3: CAWRVPGEGRYEQYF

size: .
D: .
V: TRBV7-8
J: TRBJ1-2
DNA: TGTGCCAGCAGCTTAGGGGGAGGGGCGGGCTATGGCTACACCTTC
CDR3: CASSLGGGAGYGYTF

size: .
D: .
V: TRBV3-1/TRBV3-2
J: TRBJ1-1
DNA: TGTGCCAGCAGCCAGGGCGGGAACACTGAAGCTTTCTTT
CDR3: CASSQGGNTEAFF

size: .
D: .
V: TRBV28
J: TRBJ2-3
DNA: TGTGCCAGCAGCCGGGACACAGATACGCAGTATTTT
CDR3: CASSRDTDTQYF

size: .
D: TRBD2
V: TRBV6-2/TRBV6-3
J: TRBJ2-7
DNA: TGTGCCAGCAGTTACCGGACTAGGAGGCAGCAGTACTTC
CDR3: CASSYRTRRQQYF

size: .
D: TRBD2
V: TRBV27
J: TRBJ2-1
DNA: TGTGCCAGCAGGCCGACTAGCGGGAAGAAGAATGAGCAGTTCTTC
CDR3: CASRPTSGKKNEQFF

size: .
D: .
V: TRBV27
J: TRBJ2-3
DNA: TGTGCCAGCAGTTGGGCGCGGGGGCGCACAGATACGCAGTATTTT
CDR3: CASSWARGRTDTQYF

size: .
D: .
V: TRBV28
J: TRBJ2-7
DNA: TGTGCCAGCAGTTTCCGCCATTTATCCTACGAGCAGTACTTC
CDR3: CASSFRHLSYEQYF

size: .
D: TRBD1
V: TRBV5-1
J: TRBJ2-5
DNA: TGCGCCAGCAGCTTGGGACAGGGGTCAGAGACCCAGTACTTC
CDR3: CASSLGQGSETQYF

size: .
D: .
V: TRBV19
J: TRBJ2-6
DNA: TGTGCCAGTAGTATAGATCGTGCTAGAACTGGGGCCAACGTCCTGACTTTC
CDR3: CASSIDRARTGANVLTF

size: .
D: TRBD2
V: TRBV7-2
J: TRBJ2-3
DNA: TGTGCCAGCAGCTTAGTTTGGGGGCTAGCGGGAGGTCACACAGATACGCAGTATTTT
CDR3: CASSLVWGLAGGHTDTQYF

size: .
D: TRBD2
V: TRBV6-5
J: TRBJ2-7
DNA: TGTGCCAGCAGTTACTATGGTAGCGGGACACTCTACGAGCAGTACTTC
CDR3: CASSYYGSGTLYEQYF

size: .
D: .
V: TRBV3-1/TRBV3-2
J: TRBJ1-2
DNA: TGTGCCAGCAGCCACTTACACATTAACTATGGCTACACCTTC
CDR3: CASSHLHINYGYTF

size: .
D: .
V: TRBV7-6
J: TRBJ2-7
DNA: TGTGCCAGCAGCCCCTCAGGGTCCTCCTACGAGCAGTACTTC
CDR3: CASSPSGSSYEQYF

size: .
D: .
V: TRBV7-2
J: TRBJ2-1
DNA: TGTGCCAGCAGCTTGGTGGGGGCTAGCGGAAGCCACTTGGGTGAGCAGTTCTTC
CDR3: CASSLVGASGSHLGEQFF

size: .
D: .
V: TRBV6-1
J: TRBJ2-7
DNA: TGTGCCAGCAGTGAAGCGCGGGGTTACGAGCAGTACTTC
CDR3: CASSEARGYEQYF

size: .
D: TRBD1
V: TRBV27
J: TRBJ2-7
DNA: TGTGCCAGCAGTCACGGACAGGACTCCTACGAGCAGTACTTC
CDR3: CASSHGQDSYEQYF

size: once
D: .
V: TRBV1
J: TRBJ1-5
DNA: TGCACCAGCAGCCAACGAGGGGGAGGTCAGCCCCAGCATTTT
CDR3: CTSSQRGGGQPQHF

size: .
D: .
V: TRBV9
J: TRBJ2-5
DNA: TGTGCCAGCAGCGTGTCAGGGGCGTCCCAAGAGACCCAGTACTTC
CDR3: CASSVSGASQETQYF

size: .
D: TRBD1
V: TRBV7-2
J: TRBJ1-1
DNA: TGTGCCAGCAGCTTGGACAAACAGGGGACTGAAGCTTTCTTT
CDR3: CASSLDKQGTEAFF

size: .
D: .
V: TRBV5-1
J: TRBJ2-7
DNA: TGCGCCAGCAGCTTCCCCATGGCAGGCCCCGTTGACGAGCAGTACTTC
CDR3: CASSFPMAGPVDEQYF

size: .
D: .
V: TRBV4-2
J: TRBJ1-5
DNA: TGTGCCAGCAGCCAAGATTTTATCAGACTGGCAGATCAGCCCCAGCATTTT
CDR3: CASSQDFIRLADQPQHF

size: .
D: .
V: TRBV19
J: TRBJ2-2
DNA: TGTGCCAGTACTAACACCGGGGAGCTGTTTTTT
CDR3: CASTNTGELFF

size: .
D: TRBD2
V: TRBV7-3
J: TRBJ2-2
DNA: TGTGCCAGCAGCTATGGACTAGCGGGCGGGGAGCTGTTTTTT
CDR3: CASSYGLAGGELFF

size: .
D: TRBD1
V: TRBV7-9
J: TRBJ2-1
DNA: TGTGCCAGCAGCTTAGCGGCAGGGGGCAATGAGCAGTTCTTC
CDR3: CASSLAAGGNEQFF

size: .
D: TRBD2
V: TRBV30
J: TRBJ2-7
DNA: TGTGCCTGGAGTAGCGGGAGAAAGGCCCTTGGAGAGTACTTC
CDR3: CAWSSGRKALGEYF

size: .
D: TRBD1
V: TRBV7-2
J: TRBJ2-3
DNA: TGTGCCAGCAGCACCCCCCGGGACAGGGGGCTTTTGGATACGCAGTATTTT
CDR3: CASSTPRDRGLLDTQYF

size: .
D: .
V: TRBV9
J: TRBJ2-2
DNA: TGTGCCAGCAGCGTAGGAGGCAGCCCCCGGCGGACCGGGGAGCTGTTTTTT
CDR3: CASSVGGSPRRTGELFF

size: .
D: .
V: TRBV5-4
J: TRBJ2-3
DNA: TGTGCCAGCAGCTTGGGGCTTACTAGCACAGATACGCAGTATTTT
CDR3: CASSLGLTSTDTQYF

size: .
D: .
V: TRBV7-9
J: TRBJ1-2
DNA: TGTGCCAGCAGCTTAGGTCAAGCCGCCGGCTACACCTTC
CDR3: CASSLGQAAGYTF

size: .
D: TRBD1
V: TRBV10-3
J: TRBJ2-6
DNA: TGTGCCATCATGGGACAGGGGTCTGGGGCCAACGTCCTGACTTTC
CDR3: CAIMGQGSGANVLTF

size: .
D: TRBD1
V: TRBV6-2/TRBV6-3
J: TRBJ2-2
DNA: TGTGCCAGCAGTGACGGGACAGGGAGCACCGGGGAGCTGTTTTTT
CDR3: CASSDGTGSTGELFF

size: .
D: TRBD1
V: TRBV7-9
J: TRBJ1-4
DNA: TGTGCCAGCAGCCCCACCGGGACAGTTAAAGCAACTAATGAAAAACTGTTTTTT
CDR3: CASSPTGTVKATNEKLFF

size: .
D: .
V: TRBV25-1
J: TRBJ2-1
DNA: TGTGCCAGCAGTGAGCAGGGCCGCGGAGAGCAGTTCTTC
CDR3: CASSEQGRGEQFF

size: few
D: .
V: TRBV5-4
J: TRBJ2-2
DNA: TGTGCCAGCACCAAAAAGACAGGACCAGACACCGGGGAGCTGTTTTTT
CDR3: CASTKKTGPDTGELFF

size: .
D: TRBD2
V: TRBV28
J: TRBJ2-7
DNA: TGTGCCAGCAGTCTAGCGGGAGGGCCGATCGAGCAGTACTTC
CDR3: CASSLAGGPIEQYF